Below, 22 T cell receptor beta chains from the same sample are listed, as sequenced in a study of blood T cell repertoires in COVID-19. Assay used: immunoSEQ multiplex PCR; TCRdb lists only in-frame clones, some missing. The sample lists approximately 170,000 clones, over 75% occurring once. What was sequenced was PBMCs or T cells enriched from blood (not recorded which). These receptors all stem from a woman in her late teens or twenties who had recovered from COVID-19.

This chain joins TRBV19 and TRBJ1-5; 7 nucleotides agree with TRBD1. The germline gives CDR1 LNHDA, CDR2 SQIVND (reference sequence). V lost 1 base to trimming and J lost 1 base; unmatched junction nucleotides: 7. The CDR3 runs to 17 residues. The CDR3 DNA sequence: TGTGCCAGTAGTATAGCAGGGGGTGGATCGAGCAATCAGCCCCAGCATTTT. Amino acid sequence: CASSIAGGGSSNQPQHF. The complete variable domain, with remaining parts taken from reference TRBV19 and TRBJ1-5, reads DGGITQSPKYLFRKEGQNVTLSCEQNLNHDAMYWYRQDPGQGLRLIYYSQIVNDFQKGDIAEGYSVSREKKESFPLTVTSAQKNPTAFYLCASSIAGGGSSNQPQHFGDGTRLSIL.

V usage is TRBV19 and J usage is TRBJ1-2; TRBD1 matches 10 bases. The J segment lost 7 bases and the V segment lost 6 bases, leaving 5 bases of the junction unmatched. The CDR3 runs 13 residues. Germline V gene data show CDR1 as LNHDA and CDR2 as SQIVND (reference sequence). CDR3 coding DNA: TGTGCCAGTAGCCCCCGGGACAGGGGTGGCTACACCTTC. It encodes CASSPRDRGGYTF.

The genes are TRBV7-9 and TRBJ2-3, with 7 bases matching TRBD1. The CDR3 sequence is 15 residues long. After removal of 5 bases from V and 6 bases from J, the junction contained 11 bases not matched to a gene. Germline-derived CDR1 and CDR2 are SEHNR and FQNEAQ (reference sequence). CDR3 DNA sequence: TGTGCCAGCAGCCCGAGACAGGGAAATTGGGATACGCAGTATTTT. This codes for CASSPRQGNWDTQYF. The full variable domain, with the rest looked up from reference TRBV7-9 and TRBJ2-3, is DTGVSQNPRHKITKRGQNVTFRCDPISEHNRLYWYRQTLGQGPEFLTYFQNEAQLEKSRLLSDRFSAERPKGSFSTLEIQRTEQGDSAMYLCASSPRQGNWDTQYFGPGTRLTVL.

The CDR3 here is CASSPGQGNTIYF. The CDR3 nucleotides are TGTGCCAGCTCACCCGGACAGGGAAACACCATATATTTT. The V gene is TRBV18, the J gene TRBJ1-3; D is possibly TRBD1 (6 bases). Per germline, CDR1 KGHSH and CDR2 LQKENI. This CDR3 spans 13 amino acids. Between the trimmed V and J ends, which lost 3 bases and 4 bases, there was a span of 7 bases.

The V and J genes are TRBV6-5 and TRBJ2-2; D gene ambiguous. V gave up 0 bases and J gave up 6 bases, with 5 bases separating them. The CDR3 length is 13 residues. The V gene's germline CDR1 is MNHEY and CDR2 SVGAGI. The CDR3 bases are TGTGCCAGCAGTTACTCTGCGGCCGGGGAGCTGTTTTTT. It translates to CASSYSAAGELFF.

The genes are TRBV4-1 and TRBJ1-1, with D possibly TRBD1 on 6 matching bases. The CDR3 spans 17 residues. Trimming took 0 bases from V and 4 from J, leaving 18 bases between them. The germline V gene has CDR1 MGHRA and CDR2 YSYEKL. CDR3 sequence reads: CASSQEPRRAGVTEAFF. The DNA for the CDR3 is TGCGCCAGCAGCCAAGAGCCCCGGCGGGCAGGGGTCACTGAAGCTTTCTTT.

In DNA, the CDR3 is TGTGCCAGCAGCCAAAGGTCGGGTTACTACGAGCAGTACTTC. Translating it yields CASSQRSGYYEQYF. The V call is TRBV3-1 (or the pseudogene TRBV3-2), the J call TRBJ2-7; D unclear. CDR3 size: 14 residues. Germline V lookup: CDR1 LGHDT, CDR2 YNNKEL (reference sequence). V shed 2 bases and J shed 3 bases, with 11 bases lying between them.

This chain joins TRBV21-1 and TRBJ1-2; the table's D call of TRBD1 was not tested on the DNA. TRBV21-1 is a recognized pseudogene. This CDR3 spans 16 amino acids. CDR3 region: CASSKPTDALAYGYTF. The CDR3 region has the DNA TGTGCCAGCAGCAAGCCGACAGATGCACTTGCCTATGGCTACACCTTC.

The rearrangement joins TRBV28 to TRBJ1-2; D remains unclear. V lost 7 bases, J lost 4 bases, and 16 bases lay in between. CDR1 MDHEN and CDR2 SYDVKM come from the germline V gene. This CDR3 comprises 14 residues. Here the CDR3 DNA reads TGTGCCAGCACCCCACGGAGGACCCTCTATGGCTACACCTTC. Protein: CASTPRRTLYGYTF.

The chain is built from TRBV6-4 and TRBJ1-1; tentatively, D is TRBD1 (5 bases). Germline values: CDR1 MRHNA, CDR2 SNTAGT. The CDR3 length is 14 residues. Trimming shortened V by 5 bases and J by 1 base, and 11 bases separated the two germline ends. The CDR3 DNA reads as TGTGCCAGCAGTTATGACAGTAGGAACACTGAAGCTTTCTTT. Its protein product is CASSYDSRNTEAFF.

The chain joins TRBV10-1 to TRBJ1-1; D is possibly TRBD1 (5 bases). Deletions cut 5 bases from V and 1 base from J, with 14 bases between. Germline assignment: CDR1 WNHNN and CDR2 SYGVQD (reference sequence). The CDR3 runs 15 residues. This CDR3 is CASSSRTLQNTEAFF. The CDR3 DNA follows: TGCGCCAGCAGTTCCCGGACACTCCAGAACACTGAAGCTTTCTTT.

This rearrangement joins TRBV27 to TRBJ2-7, with 7 bases aligning to TRBD2. Germline assignment: CDR1 MNHEY and CDR2 SMNVEV (reference sequence). With 0 bases clipped from V and 4 bases from J, the junction kept 6 bases outside the gene matches. This CDR3 comprises 15 residues. The CDR3 sequence is CASSLSAGAVYEQYF. The CDR3 DNA reads as TGTGCCAGCAGTTTATCCGCGGGAGCTGTGTACGAGCAGTACTTC.

This clone was detected only a few times. This chain joins TRBV3-1 (or the pseudogene TRBV3-2) and TRBJ2-3, with D possibly being TRBD2 (5 bases). This CDR3 comprises 18 residues. CDR1 is LGHDT and CDR2 is YNNKEL in the germline V gene (reference sequence). V gave up 1 base and J gave up 4 bases, with 21 bases separating them. The CDR3 DNA is TGTGCCAGCAGCCAAGTAGCTAGACCTTACCTCGGGGCAGATACGCAGTATTTT. Translation gives CASSQVARPYLGADTQYF.

The J gene is TRBJ1-2, the V gene TRBV19; weak D call: TRBD1 (5 bases). Germline values: CDR1 LNHDA, CDR2 SQIVND (reference sequence). This CDR3 spans 15 amino acids. V was shortened by 5 bases and J by 8 bases, with 21 bases between the two germline ends. The CDR3 DNA follows: TGTGCCAGTAGTCCCGTAGGAGGGGAGGAAGAAGGCTACACCTTC. This gives the protein CASSPVGGEEEGYTF.

The V gene is TRBV2, the J gene TRBJ1-2; D may be TRBD1 (5 bases). The CDR3 runs to 12 residues. The germline V gene has CDR1 SNHLY and CDR2 FYNNEI. The V end lost 7 bases, the J end lost 8 bases, and 14 bases lay between the germline ends. The CDR3 coding sequence is TGTGCCAGCAATTGGGGGAGGGAGGGCTACACCTTC. Translation: CASNWGREGYTF.

V and J are TRBV29-1 and TRBJ1-1, with 10 bases aligning to TRBD1. Germline CDR1 is SQVTM and CDR2 is ANQGSEA. J was trimmed by 1 base and V by 4 bases; bases with no gene match: 15. The CDR3 runs to 18 residues. This chain's CDR3 is CSVVRWFGGQGENTEAFF. As DNA, the CDR3 is TGCAGCGTTGTTAGGTGGTTTGGCGGACAGGGGGAGAACACTGAAGCTTTCTTT.

V is TRBV4-1 and J is TRBJ1-4; 8 nucleotides match TRBD1. V shed 2 bases and J 7 bases; nucleotides not matched to a gene: 3. The CDR3 spans 14 residues. CDR1 and CDR2 from the germline V gene are MGHRA and YSYEKL. The CDR3 nucleotides read TGCGCCAGCAGCCAAACAGGGGGAGGTGAAAAACTGTTTTTT. It encodes CASSQTGGGEKLFF.

The V call is TRBV27, the J call TRBJ2-7; TRBD1 matches at 10 bases. The CDR3 consists of 14 residues. Germline V gene sequence: CDR1 MNHEY, CDR2 SMNVEV (reference sequence). Unmatched junction bases numbered 6, after V lost 6 bases and J lost 4 bases. The CDR3 protein is CASRGRDRGYEQYF. The CDR3 DNA reads TGTGCCAGCAGAGGCCGGGACAGGGGTTACGAGCAGTACTTC.

This chain connects TRBV23-1 to TRBJ1-6; tentatively, D is TRBD1 (6 bases). TRBV23-1 is treated as an ORF (open reading frame) with a function not yet certain. The CDR3 spans 15 residues. V was trimmed by 7 bases and J by 10 bases, leaving 20 bases between them. The CDR3 DNA is TGCGCCAGCACCTTACAGGGCATTTGGGAGTCACCCCTCCACTTT. Protein sequence: CASTLQGIWESPLHF.

This chain links TRBV10-3 with TRBJ2-7, with D possibly being TRBD1 (6 bases). This CDR3 has 16 amino acids. In germline, CDR1 is ENHRY, CDR2 SYGVKD. V was trimmed by 0 bases and J by 0 bases, leaving 12 bases between them. The CDR3: CAISESQGLSSYEQYF. CDR3 nucleotide sequence: TGTGCCATCAGTGAGTCGCAGGGGTTGAGCTCCTACGAGCAGTACTTC.

This clone was seen only once. The V call is TRBV19, the J call TRBJ2-1; 15 nucleotides align to TRBD2. The CDR3 totals 15 residues. CDR1 and CDR2 from the germline V gene are LNHDA and SQIVND (reference sequence). With V trimmed by 6 bases and J by 9 bases, 6 bases remained unmatched. CDR3 DNA sequence: TGTGCCAGTAGCCGGACTAGCGGGAGGGGTATTGAGCAGTTCTTC. Translating it yields CASSRTSGRGIEQFF.

V is TRBV19 and J is TRBJ1-1; weak D call: TRBD1 (6 bases). Germline V lookup: CDR1 LNHDA, CDR2 SQIVND (reference sequence). CDR3 length equals 15 residues. V lost 2 bases to trimming and J lost 3 bases, with 13 bases between them. The CDR3: CASSISSQGDTEAFF. The CDR3 coding sequence is TGTGCCAGTAGTATAAGTTCACAGGGAGACACTGAAGCTTTCTTT.